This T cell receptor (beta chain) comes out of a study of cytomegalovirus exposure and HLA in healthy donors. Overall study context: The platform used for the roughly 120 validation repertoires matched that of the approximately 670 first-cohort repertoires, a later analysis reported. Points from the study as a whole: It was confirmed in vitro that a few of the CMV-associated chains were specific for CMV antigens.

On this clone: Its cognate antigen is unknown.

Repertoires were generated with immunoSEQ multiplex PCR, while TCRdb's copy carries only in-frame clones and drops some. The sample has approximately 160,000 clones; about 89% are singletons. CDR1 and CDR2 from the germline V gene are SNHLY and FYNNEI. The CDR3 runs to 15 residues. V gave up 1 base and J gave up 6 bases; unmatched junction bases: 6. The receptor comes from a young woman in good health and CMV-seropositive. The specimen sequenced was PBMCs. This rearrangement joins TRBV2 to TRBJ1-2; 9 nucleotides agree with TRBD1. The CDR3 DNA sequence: TGTGCCAGCAGTGAAGTCCCGGGACAGGGAGATGGCTACACCTTC. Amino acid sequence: CASSEVPGQGDGYTF.